The T cell receptor (beta chain) described here comes from a study of response to subunit inactivated influenza vaccine. A single record per CDR3 protein comes from TCRdb applying MiXCR to the RT-PCR reads. This table has fewer than 250,000 distinct CDR3 sequences, about 15% appearing once. This clonotype was counted between two and nine times. Its cognate antigen is unknown. The CDR3 runs to 18 residues. V lost 4 bases to trimming and J lost 3 bases; unmatched junction nucleotides: 9. Germline V gives CDR1 SGHDT, CDR2 YYEEEE. Notes on the study in general: The authors put forward the suggestion that each seasonal influenza vaccination may bring in only a limited number of new T cells.

The sample was CD8+ T cells sorted from PBMCs, taken roughly 5 days after vaccination. This sequence was found in a man in his fifties or sixties who received an inactivated influenza vaccine. V gene TRBV5-6 combines with J gene TRBJ2-4, with TRBD2 matching over 14 bases. In nucleotides, the CDR3 is TGTGCCAGCAGCCTAGGACTAGCGGGAGGATTTGTCAAAAACATTCAGTACTTC. This gives the protein CASSLGLAGGFVKNIQYF. Drawing the rest from reference TRBV5-6 and TRBJ2-4, the complete variable domain is DAGVTQSPTHLIKTRGQQVTLRCSPKSGHDTVSWYQQALGQGPQFIFQYYEEEERQRGNFPDRFSGHQFPNYSSELNVNALLLGDSALYLCASSLGLAGGFVKNIQYFGAGTRLSVL.